A single sample gave rise to the 7 T cell receptor beta chains below, sequenced in a study of CD4+ T cells in melanoma. Sequenced by immunoSEQ multiplex PCR; TCRdb stores in-frame clones only, minus some. The sample gives around 14,000 clones, 60% to 80% of which show up once; roughly 16% is in the top ten. Sequenced sample: cells from a culture (not recorded whether cultured in vitro). Receptors originate from a human donor with melanoma.

This clone was seen only once. The chain couples TRBV5-1 to TRBJ2-7; tentatively, D is TRBD1 or TRBD2 (5 bases each). The CDR3 sequence is 14 residues long. The germline V and J ends were trimmed by 5 bases and 1 base, with 13 bases remaining between them. Germline CDR1 and CDR2: SGHRS and YFSETQ. CDR3 nucleotides: TGCGCCAGCAGGAGGGGAACAGGTTCCTACGAGCAGTACTTC. Its translation is CASRRGTGSYEQYF.

This chain connects TRBV4-2 to TRBJ2-5; D is possibly TRBD2 (7 bases). The CDR3 consists of 17 residues. The germline CDR1 and CDR2 sequences are LGHNA and YNFKEQ. Between the trimmed V and J ends, which lost 1 base and 7 bases, there was a span of 22 bases. This CDR3 reads CASSQASAGATDGTQYF. In DNA form, the CDR3 reads TGTGCCAGCAGCCAAGCTTCCGCGGGGGCCACCGACGGGACCCAGTACTTC.

The chain links TRBV2 to TRBJ2-7; D uncertain. This CDR3 region has 11 residues. Trimming stripped 4 bases from V and 3 bases from J, with 4 bases between. CDR1 SNHLY and CDR2 FYNNEI come from the germline V gene. The CDR3 DNA reads TGTGCCAGCAGTGGACACTACGAGCAGTACTTC. Translating it yields CASSGHYEQYF.

This clone turned up a few times. The gene calls are TRBV9 and TRBJ1-3, with 7 nucleotides matching TRBD1. The CDR3 sequence is 13 residues long. Per germline, CDR1 SGDLS and CDR2 YYNGEE. V dropped 4 bases and J dropped 7; count of bases not matched to a gene: 5. The CDR3 DNA sequence: TGTGCCAGCAGCCCGACGACAGGGAACACCATATATTTT. Its translation is CASSPTTGNTIYF.

In its sample, this clone was seen once. V gene TRBV5-4 combines with J gene TRBJ2-1, with TRBD2 identical over 11 bases. Germline V gene lookup returns CDR1 SGHNT and CDR2 YYREEE (reference sequence). The ends lost 4 bases at V and 4 bases at J; junction bases unmatched: 7. This CDR3 is 16 amino acids long. CDR3 in DNA: TGTGCCAGCAGCCATCTAGCGGGGGGCAGGTACAATGAGCAGTTCTTC. This gives the protein CASSHLAGGRYNEQFF.

In this sample, this clone turned up a few times. The J gene is TRBJ1-1, the V gene TRBV7-2, with a weak D call TRBD1 (5 bases). Germline assignment: CDR1 SGHTA and CDR2 FQGNSA. This CDR3 has 13 residues. V was cut by 5 bases and J by 4 bases, with 11 bases left in between. The CDR3: CASSLQGATEAFF. The CDR3 bases are TGTGCCAGCAGCCTCCAGGGTGCCACTGAAGCTTTCTTT.

The chain joins TRBV6-6 to TRBJ1-4; 8 bases map to TRBD1. The CDR3 is made up of 15 amino acids. The germline V gene has CDR1 MNHNY and CDR2 SVGAGI (reference sequence). V trimming: 2 bases; J trimming: 7 bases; junction bases outside the gene matches: 6. This CDR3 reads CASSYVPGTGEKLFF. The CDR3 region has the DNA TGTGCCAGCAGTTACGTCCCGGGGACAGGTGAAAAACTGTTTTTT.